A single sample gave rise to the 9 T cell receptor beta chains below, sequenced in a study of identical twins. Each CDR3 protein is one row after TCRdb ran MiXCR on the 5' RACE reads. The sample consists of approximately 530,000 distinct CDR3 sequences, around 24% of them appearing once. These same records also appear under a second study, on yellow fever vaccine responses in identical twins.

Sequenced: CD4+ T cells sorted from blood. The receptors derive from a woman under 30 in good health.

The chain couples TRBV24-1 to TRBJ2-5; D is perhaps TRBD1 (6 bases). Germline V gene lookup returns CDR1 KGHDR and CDR2 SFDVKD. V was shortened by 4 bases and J by 5 bases, with 10 bases between the two germline ends. CDR3 length: 13 amino acids. The CDR3 DNA reads as TGTGCCACCAGTGAAGGGGGAACGGAGACCCAGTACTTC. Translation: CATSEGGTETQYF.

This clonotype was picked up a small number of times. The chain employs TRBV2 and TRBJ2-5, with D perhaps TRBD1 (5 bases). Germline V CDR1 and CDR2: SNHLY, FYNNEI. The CDR3 length is 14 residues. Trimming removed 6 bases at V and 5 bases at J, with 16 bases between. The CDR3 sequence is CASSSRVRAETQYF. The CDR3 nucleotides are TGTGCCAGCAGCTCCCGTGTCAGGGCGGAGACCCAGTACTTC. Together with reference TRBV2 and TRBJ2-5, the CDR3 gives the full variable domain: EPEVTQTPSHQVTQMGQEVILRCVPISNHLYFYWYRQILGQKVEFLVSFYNNEISEKSEIFDDQFSVERPDGSNFTLKIRSTKLEDSAMYFCASSSRVRAETQYFGPGTRLLVL.

J is TRBJ2-7 and V is TRBV11-2; 7 bases are a match to TRBD2. The CDR3 spans 18 residues. The germline gives CDR1 SGHAT, CDR2 FQNNGV. The junction had 18 bases not matched to a gene; V was cut back by 5 bases and J by 2 bases. Here the CDR3 reads CASSGEGLVGVTAYEQYV. Here the CDR3 DNA reads TGTGCCAGCAGCGGGGAAGGACTAGTCGGGGTAACCGCCTACGAGCAGTACGTC.

The rearrangement links TRBV11-2 to TRBJ2-6; 7 bases are a match to TRBD1. The V and J ends lost 0 bases and 3 bases, in that order; junction bases with no gene match: 8. Germline CDR1 and CDR2: SGHAT and FQNNGV. The CDR3 loop spans 18 amino acids. This CDR3 reads CASSLELTGKSGANVLTF. The CDR3 DNA follows: TGTGCCAGCAGCTTAGAGCTGACAGGGAAGAGTGGGGCCAACGTCCTGACTTTC. Full variable domain (remainder filled in from reference TRBV11-2 and TRBJ2-6): EAGVAQSPRYKIIEKRQSVAFWCNPISGHATLYWYQQILGQGPKLLIQFQNNGVVDDSQLPKDRFSAERLKGVDSTLKIQPAKLEDSAVYLCASSLELTGKSGANVLTFGAGSRLTVL.

The genes are TRBV20-1 and TRBJ2-7; 10 bases fit TRBD2. From germline, CDR1 is DFQATT and CDR2 SNEGSKA (reference sequence). V lost 0 bases to trimming and J lost 2 bases; unmatched junction nucleotides: 7. The CDR3 totals 16 residues. CDR3 coding DNA: TGCAGTGCTAGAGATCTTGGTAGCGGGAGGCCCTACGAGCAGTACTTC. It yields the protein CSARDLGSGRPYEQYF.

The rearrangement joins TRBV6-5 to TRBJ2-2, with a tentative D call TRBD1 (6 bases). Germline V gene sequence: CDR1 MNHEY, CDR2 SVGAGI. The CDR3 is 16 residues long. V was trimmed by 3 bases and J by 1 base, leaving 12 bases between them. Here the CDR3 DNA reads TGTGCCAGCAGTTATCCGCAGGGGAAGAACACCGGGGAGCTGTTTTTT. Translating it yields CASSYPQGKNTGELFF.

This chain joins TRBV20-1 and TRBJ2-7; 11 bases fit TRBD2. Germline-derived CDR1 and CDR2 are DFQATT and SNEGSKA (reference sequence). Trimming at V came to 4 bases and at J to 1 base, leaving 6 bases not matched to a gene. CDR3 length: 15 residues. CDR3 coding DNA: TGCAGTGCTACCCCGACTAGCGGGATTTCCTACGAGCAGTACTTC. This gives the protein CSATPTSGISYEQYF.

The chain has TRBV11-2 and TRBJ2-3; the match to TRBD1 covers 7 bases. Trimming at V came to 5 bases and at J to 0 bases, leaving 14 bases not matched to a gene. The germline V gene has CDR1 SGHAT and CDR2 FQNNGV. This CDR3 is 18 amino acids long. The CDR3 bases are TGTGCCAGCAGCATAGGGGGCCATATGAAAACTAGCACAGATACGCAGTATTTT. Translating gives CASSIGGHMKTSTDTQYF.

In its sample, this clonotype was seen many times. V and J are TRBV18 and TRBJ2-1; D is undetermined. The germline V and J ends were trimmed by 4 bases and 9 bases, with 10 bases remaining between them. The CDR3 consists of 12 residues. Germline assignment: CDR1 KGHSH and CDR2 LQKENI. CDR3 nucleotide sequence: TGTGCCAGCTCACGTCCGATGGGTGAGCAGTTCTTC. This sequence encodes CASSRPMGEQFF.